This T cell receptor (beta chain) was recorded in a study of regulatory T cells in long-lasting Graves disease. Sample time point: newly diagnosed GD, antithyroid drugs for less than 3 months. The TCR library was made from RNA extracted from PBMCs. Arm-PCR with iRepertoire HTBI primers amplified the CDR3 regions for these TCR beta libraries. TCRdb reanalysed the multiplex PCR reads using MiXCR and keeps one entry per CDR3 protein. The sample holds 350,000 to 500,000 distinct CDR3 sequences; 16% are singletons and the top ten take about 10%. Deletions cut 7 bases from V and 0 bases from J, with 7 bases between. This CDR3 region has 13 residues. The germline CDR1 and CDR2 sequences are LGHDT and YNNKEL (reference sequence). The sample was also linked to a second study, of T cells in Graves' hyperthyroidism and ophthalmopathy.

This material consisted of peripheral blood mononuclear cells (PBMCs), taken at new diagnosis, from a patient treated with antithyroid drugs. The V and J genes are TRBV3-1 and TRBJ2-1, with D hard to call. The sequence was collected from a woman in her twenties or thirties with Graves disease. The CDR3 loop reads CASTPSSYNEQFF. CDR3 coding DNA: TGTGCCAGCACCCCTAGCTCCTACAATGAGCAGTTCTTC.